Detailed here is one TCR beta chain. Data came from immunoSEQ multiplex PCR; TCRdb stores just in-frame clones and leaves some out. The sample records 150,000 to 200,000 clones, more than 85% being singletons. This entry belongs to a study of blood T cell repertoires in COVID-19. Study at large: Sample material is recorded as cDNA or gDNA derived from T cells, B-cell-depleted T cells, or PBMCs.

Germline values: CDR1 LGHDT, CDR2 YNNKEL (reference sequence). V was clipped by 4 bases and J by 10 bases, with 17 bases between them. The CDR3 runs 15 residues. This receptor was obtained from a man in his 70s with active or convalescent COVID-19. Sequenced sample: peripheral blood. The chain carries TRBV3-1 (or the pseudogene TRBV3-2) and TRBJ1-6, with D tentatively TRBD1 (6 bases). The DNA for the CDR3 is TGTGCCAGCAGCCTCGTACAGGGTGAGGTGTCACCCCTCCACTTT. Protein product: CASSLVQGEVSPLHF.